This TCR beta chain originates from a study of memory CD8 T cells in hepatitis C reinfection. This CDR3 is 14 amino acids long. Germline lookup yields CDR1 MGHRA and CDR2 YSYEKL. V shed 5 bases, J shed 3 bases, and the junction held 5 bases outside the gene matches. Findings and caveats of the study: Pre-reinfection repertoires were narrower among resolvers compared with chronic donors.

Regarding time point: peak reinfection, 3 to 8 weeks after reinfection detection. Sorted cells were sequenced directly ex vivo without any in vitro expansion. The table came from immunoSEQ multiplex PCR; TCRdb's copy has only in-frame clones and leaves some out. The sample data list 20 to 25 clones. The receptor's source is a man in his forties with hepatitis C virus infection. The chain recombines TRBV4-1 with TRBJ2-7, with 9 bases fitting TRBD1. Sample: HCV tetramer-positive CD8+ T cells sorted from blood. CDR3 nucleotide sequence: TGCGCCAGCAGCTGGTCGACAGGGGGCTACGAGCAGTACTTC. It is translated as CASSWSTGGYEQYF.